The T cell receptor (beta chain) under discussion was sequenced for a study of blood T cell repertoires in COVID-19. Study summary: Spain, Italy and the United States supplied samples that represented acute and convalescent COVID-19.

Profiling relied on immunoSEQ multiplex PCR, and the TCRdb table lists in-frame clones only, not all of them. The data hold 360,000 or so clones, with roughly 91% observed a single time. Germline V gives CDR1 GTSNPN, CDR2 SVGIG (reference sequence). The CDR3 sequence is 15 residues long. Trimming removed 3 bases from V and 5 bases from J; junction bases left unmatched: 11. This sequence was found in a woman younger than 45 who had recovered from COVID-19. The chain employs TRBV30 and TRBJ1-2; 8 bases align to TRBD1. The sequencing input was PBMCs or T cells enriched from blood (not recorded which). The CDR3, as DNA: TGTGCCTGGAGACCGATGACAGGGGTGGAGTATGGCTACACCTTC. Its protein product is CAWRPMTGVEYGYTF.